The 11 T cell receptor beta chains in this list originate from one sample, sequenced in a study of blood T cell repertoires in COVID-19. Method: immunoSEQ multiplex PCR; TCRdb's copy keeps in-frame clones and lacks some. This repertoire shows fewer than 400,000 clones, over 80% found once; its top ten account for more than 5%. Material for sequencing was PBMCs or T cells enriched from blood (not recorded which). These receptors originate from a man aged 25 to 45 who had recovered from COVID-19.

The chain recombines TRBV11-3 with TRBJ2-7; TRBD1 matches 7 bases. The junction had 4 bases not matched to a gene; V was cut back by 5 bases and J by 3 bases. The CDR3 extends over 13 amino acids. CDR1 is SGHNT and CDR2 is YENEEA in the germline V gene. CDR3 DNA: TGTGCCAGCAGCACCCGACAGGGCTACGAGCAGTACTTC. It yields the protein CASSTRQGYEQYF.

This chain links TRBV4-2 with TRBJ2-5, with 10 bases that match TRBD2. The ends lost 4 bases at V and 1 base at J; junction bases unmatched: 9. Germline assignment: CDR1 LGHNA and CDR2 YNFKEQ. CDR3 length: 17 residues. CDR3 sequence reads: CASSPLNLAGVQETQYF. In nucleotides, the CDR3 is TGTGCCAGCAGCCCTTTAAACCTAGCGGGGGTCCAAGAGACCCAGTACTTC.

V gene TRBV6-5 combines with J gene TRBJ2-1, with 10 bases that match TRBD1. V shed 4 bases, J shed 3 bases, and the junction held 3 bases outside the gene matches. This CDR3 spans 15 amino acids. Germline assignment: CDR1 MNHEY and CDR2 SVGAGI. Here the CDR3 DNA reads TGTGCCAGCAGTTTCGGGACAGGGGACTACAATGAGCAGTTCTTC. Its translation is CASSFGTGDYNEQFF.

This chain joins TRBV7-2 and TRBJ1-1; 7 nucleotides match TRBD1. V lost 7 bases to trimming and J lost 6 bases; unmatched junction nucleotides: 11. The CDR3 consists of 14 residues. Germline CDR1 and CDR2: SGHTA and FQGNSA. Here the CDR3 DNA reads TGTGCCAGCACCTTGACAGGGTCGATTGCTGAAGCTTTCTTT. Its protein product is CASTLTGSIAEAFF.

J is TRBJ1-6 and V is TRBV5-1, with D maybe TRBD1 (6 bases). The CDR3 has 17 residues. The germline V gene has CDR1 SGHRS and CDR2 YFSETQ. V was cut by 1 base and J by 3 bases, with 14 bases left in between. Written as DNA, the CDR3 is TGCGCCAGCAGCTTGATGGAGACAGGAGTCTATAATTCACCCCTCCACTTT. Translating it yields CASSLMETGVYNSPLHF.

The rearrangement links TRBV2 to TRBJ1-5, with 8 bases lining up with TRBD1. Germline loops: CDR1 SNHLY, CDR2 FYNNEI. This CDR3 comprises 20 residues. V lost 3 bases and J lost 0; bases outside the gene matches: 16. The CDR3: CASSEMTGTGVDYSNQPQHF. CDR3 in DNA: TGTGCCAGCAGTGAGATGACTGGGACAGGAGTCGATTATAGCAATCAGCCCCAGCATTTT.

The chain couples TRBV7-2 to TRBJ2-3; the match to TRBD2 covers 8 bases. With 1 base clipped from V and 1 base from J, the junction kept 4 bases outside the gene matches. This CDR3 has 16 amino acids. Germline V gene data show CDR1 as SGHTA and CDR2 as FQGNSA. CDR3 DNA sequence: TGTGCCAGCAGCTTAGGTAATAGCGGGGGCACAGATACGCAGTATTTT. Translation: CASSLGNSGGTDTQYF.

This clone has only one observation. The V call is TRBV30, the J call TRBJ1-5; no reliable D call. Trimming pared 6 bases from V and 4 bases from J, leaving 10 bases between. CDR3 length: 12 residues. The germline CDR1 and CDR2 sequences are GTSNPN and SVGIG (reference sequence). The CDR3 spells CACRTGNQPQHF. The CDR3 DNA reads TGTGCCTGTCGGACGGGGAATCAGCCCCAGCATTTT.

The chain is built from TRBV7-9 and TRBJ1-2; no reliable D call. This CDR3 has 14 residues. Germline V gene sequence: CDR1 SEHNR, CDR2 FQNEAQ (reference sequence). Trimming removed 5 bases at V and 5 bases at J, with 15 bases between. The DNA for the CDR3 is TGTGCCAGCAGCCCTCCCCGGACTCTATATGGCTACACCTTC. As protein: CASSPPRTLYGYTF.

This chain joins TRBV27 and TRBJ1-1, with 8 bases fitting TRBD1. With 6 bases clipped from V and 7 bases from J, the junction kept 7 bases outside the gene matches. Germline V lookup: CDR1 MNHEY, CDR2 SMNVEV (reference sequence). The CDR3 spans 13 residues. This chain's CDR3 is CASRFQGAGEAFF. The CDR3 bases are TGTGCCAGCAGATTCCAGGGGGCGGGTGAAGCTTTCTTT.

The chain recombines TRBV24-1 with TRBJ2-1; D possibly corresponds to TRBD2 (5 bases). The CDR3 runs to 14 residues. The germline CDR1 and CDR2 sequences are KGHDR and SFDVKD. The V end lost 4 bases, the J end lost 6 bases, and 12 bases lay between the germline ends. The CDR3 region is CATSDLTSANEQFF. Here the CDR3 DNA reads TGTGCCACCAGTGACCTAACTAGTGCCAATGAGCAGTTCTTC.